This T cell receptor (beta chain) was documented in a study of CD8 T cells in ankylosing spondylitis. The V and J ends lost 4 bases and 6 bases respectively, with 9 bases between them. This CDR3 contains 12 residues. Germline-derived CDR1 and CDR2 are SQVTM and ANQGSEA. This clonotype was counted between two and nine times. Antigen unknown. TCR beta libraries were made by quantitative 5'-RACE with molecular barcodes. TCRdb analysed the 5' RACE reads with MiXCR anew, one entry per CDR3 protein. The data contain 750,000 to 850,000 distinct CDR3 sequences, roughly 10% of them singletons. Study-wide results and limits: Disease-linked clones reportedly showed significant enrichment in matched ankylosing spondylitis synovial fluid. A number of the motif variants had already been described in reactive arthritis synovial fluid and blood. It appeared that ankylosing spondylitis blood was characterized by a TCR beta motif of eight highly homologous variants. As for the disease-linked clones, they showed a CD8+ phenotype and occurred at relatively low frequencies in peripheral blood.

This clonotype was obtained from a male donor with ankylosing spondylitis. The chain recombines TRBV29-1 with TRBJ1-4; tentative D call: TRBD1 (5 bases). Input material: blood, either unsorted or a sorted T cell fraction (not recorded which). In nucleotides, the CDR3 is TGCAGCGTTGCAGGGTTGGATGAAAAACTGTTTTTT. This encodes CSVAGLDEKLFF.